The 10 T cell receptor beta chains reported below all come from one sample, sequenced in a study of T cells in Graves' hyperthyroidism and ophthalmopathy. Authors of the study amplified TCR beta CDR3 regions from RNA transcripts. The TCR CDR3 first-round RT-PCR relied on the HTBI primer set. TCRdb redid the calling of the multiplex PCR reads with MiXCR, one entry per CDR3 protein. The sample has 500,000 to 600,000 distinct CDR3 sequences, roughly a sixth seen once; the top ten hold around a sixth. Specimen: blood. These TCRs come from a woman younger than 35 with Graves' hyperthyroidism.

This clonotype was counted at least ten times. The J gene is TRBJ2-7, the V gene TRBV20-1, with unresolved D. CDR3 length: 12 amino acids. Germline CDR1 is DFQATT and CDR2 is SNEGSKA (reference sequence). Trimming left V 6 bases short and J 0 bases short, with 9 bases between. CDR3 amino acids: CSARRTSYEQYF. CDR3 DNA: TGCAGTGCCAGACGAACCTCCTACGAGCAGTACTTC.

The gene calls are TRBV5-1 and TRBJ2-7; 7 positions match TRBD2. V lost 4 bases and J lost 3; bases outside the gene matches: 4. The CDR3 sequence is 13 residues long. Germline V lookup: CDR1 SGHRS, CDR2 YFSETQ. The CDR3 DNA reads as TGCGCCAGCAGCGGGCGGACTAGCTACGAGCAGTACTTC. This gives the protein CASSGRTSYEQYF.

This clonotype was counted at least ten times. The genes are TRBV7-9 and TRBJ2-7; 8 bases are shared with TRBD2. CDR3 length: 14 amino acids. V shed 8 bases and J 2 bases; nucleotides not matched to a gene: 8. Germline V CDR1 and CDR2: SEHNR, FQNEAQ (reference sequence). This chain's CDR3 is CASRGGRRTYEQYF. DNA for the CDR3: TGTGCCAGCCGGGGGGGGCGGAGGACCTACGAGCAGTACTTC. Full variable domain (outside the CDR3, taken from reference TRBV7-9 and TRBJ2-7): DTGVSQNPRHKITKRGQNVTFRCDPISEHNRLYWYRQTLGQGPEFLTYFQNEAQLEKSRLLSDRFSAERPKGSFSTLEIQRTEQGDSAMYLCASRGGRRTYEQYFGPGTRLTVT.

This clonotype was recorded many times. The gene calls are TRBV4-3 and TRBJ2-7; D not certain. The CDR3 runs to 15 residues. The V end lost 0 bases, the J end lost 2 bases, and 11 bases lay between the germline ends. Germline loops: CDR1 LGHNA, CDR2 YSLEER. DNA of the CDR3: TGCGCCAGCAGCCAAGATACCAAATCAGCCTACGAGCAGTACTTC. As protein: CASSQDTKSAYEQYF.

Ten or more counts support this clonotype. V and J are TRBV7-2 and TRBJ2-5; TRBD2 agrees at 11 bases. Germline values: CDR1 SGHTA, CDR2 FQGNSA. CDR3 length equals 17 residues. V shed 0 bases and J 6 bases; nucleotides not matched to a gene: 9. CDR3 DNA: TGTGCCAGCAGCTTAGCCCTACTAGCGGGAGTCTTTCAGACCCAGTACTTC. It yields the protein CASSLALLAGVFQTQYF.

Only a few counts were recorded for this clonotype. CDR3 sequence reads: CASSLLGGAHYGYTF. DNA for the CDR3: TGTGCCAGCAGCTTATTGGGGGGCGCTCACTATGGCTACACCTTC. The J gene is TRBJ1-2, the V gene TRBV7-2; maybe TRBD1 (6 bases). Germline CDR1 SGHTA, CDR2 FQGNSA. The CDR3 runs to 15 residues. V dropped 2 bases and J dropped 3 bases, with 13 bases sitting between them.

For the CDR3, the DNA is TGTGCCAGTAGCGAAACCGGGACAGGGGTTTATGGCTACACCTTC. Translation: CASSETGTGVYGYTF. This chain joins TRBV19 and TRBJ1-2; 10 nucleotides line up with TRBD1. Germline lookup yields CDR1 LNHDA and CDR2 SQIVND (reference sequence). This CDR3 is 15 amino acids long. Trimming took 6 bases from V and 5 from J; bases not matched to a gene: 9. The complete variable domain, with remaining parts taken from reference TRBV19 and TRBJ1-2, reads DGGITQSPKYLFRKEGQNVTLSCEQNLNHDAMYWYRQDPGQGLRLIYYSQIVNDFQKGDIAEGYSVSREKKESFPLTVTSAQKNPTAFYLCASSETGTGVYGYTFGSGTRLTVV.

The chain carries TRBV28 and TRBJ1-5; 11 bases fit TRBD1. Trimming removed 10 bases from V and 1 base from J; junction bases left unmatched: 9. Per germline, CDR1 MDHEN and CDR2 SYDVKM. The CDR3 sequence is 16 residues long. The CDR3 region is CATGQGGRWSNQPQHF. The CDR3 region has the DNA TGTGCCACGGGACAGGGGGGCCGGTGGAGCAATCAGCCCCAGCATTTT.

Worth noting for this clonotype: The junction and the germline gene differ at one end; a read error may be behind it. This chain connects TRBV5-1 to TRBJ1-2; D gene unclear. Germline V gives CDR1 SGHRS, CDR2 YFSETQ. CDR3 size: 12 residues. The CDR3 DNA sequence: TGTGCCAGCAGCGTAGTGGGTGGCGGCTGCACCTTC. The encoded protein is CASSVVGGGCTF.

Concerning this clonotype itself: A much more abundant neighbour one base away suggests this may be a read error. This chain connects TRBV6-2 or TRBV6-3 to TRBJ2-1; 8 nucleotides agree with TRBD2. The DNA end lines up better with TRBJ2-7; the J call may be wrong. Germline V CDR1 and CDR2: MNHEY, SVGEGT. This CDR3 has 13 residues. CDR3 in amino acids: CASSRGLANEQYF. CDR3 sequence (DNA): TGTGCCAGCAGCCGCGGACTAGCCAATGAGCAGTACTTC.